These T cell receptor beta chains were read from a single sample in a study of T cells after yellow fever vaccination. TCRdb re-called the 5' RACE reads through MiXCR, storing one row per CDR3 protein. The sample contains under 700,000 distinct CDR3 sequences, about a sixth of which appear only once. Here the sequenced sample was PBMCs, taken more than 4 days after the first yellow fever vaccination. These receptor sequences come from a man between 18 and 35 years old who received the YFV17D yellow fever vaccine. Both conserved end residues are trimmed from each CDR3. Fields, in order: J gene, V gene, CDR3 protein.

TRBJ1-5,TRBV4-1,ASSHRGLDSNQPQH
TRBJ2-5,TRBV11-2,ASSLEAGGGYSHQETQY
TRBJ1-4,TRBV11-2,ASTRLGGEKLF
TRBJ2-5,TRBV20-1,SALSGLASSETQY
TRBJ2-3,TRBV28,GSSIAASSTDTQY
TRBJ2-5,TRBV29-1,SGAGGPGETQY
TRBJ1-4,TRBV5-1,ASSGGSEKLF
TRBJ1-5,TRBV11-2,ASSLGVGDSLSNQPQH
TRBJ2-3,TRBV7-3,ASSLGGLAGTDTQY
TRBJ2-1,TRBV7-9,ASSPPPNEQF
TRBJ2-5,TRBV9,ASSSPHLPGLAGEQETQY
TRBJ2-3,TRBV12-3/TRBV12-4,ASRWTGAADTQY
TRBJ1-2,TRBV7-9,ASSEGQGLYYGYT
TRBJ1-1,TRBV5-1,ASSPDRGNMNTEAF
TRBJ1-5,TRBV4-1,ASSQDPGGQPQH
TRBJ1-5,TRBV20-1,SASSNYPKYRESQPQH
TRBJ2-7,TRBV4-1,ASSQEGTRDASEQY
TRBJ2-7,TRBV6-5,ASSYQRGAYEQY
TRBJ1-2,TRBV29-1,SVERSYGYT
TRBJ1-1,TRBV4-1,ASSQAATGNTEAF
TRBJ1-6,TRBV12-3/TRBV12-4,ASSPRDRGNSPLH
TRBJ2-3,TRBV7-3,ASSIGPLDTQY
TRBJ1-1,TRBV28,ASSFILQGGRDTEAF
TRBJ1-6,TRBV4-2,ASSQDDRDNSPLH
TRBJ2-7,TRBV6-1,ASSDYGTGVVQYYEQY
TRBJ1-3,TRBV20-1,SASRPGNTIY
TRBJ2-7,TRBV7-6,ASSPVTGRTYEQY
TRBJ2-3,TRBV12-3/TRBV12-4,ASSLFAGRTDTQY
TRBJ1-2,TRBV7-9,ASSLGQLSNYGYT
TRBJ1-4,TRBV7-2,ASSLQGGVTNEKLF
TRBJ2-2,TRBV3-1,ASSQGYTGTDRTGELF
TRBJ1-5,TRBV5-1,ASRGGKGQPQH
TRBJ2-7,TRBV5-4,ASSYTGTNYEQY
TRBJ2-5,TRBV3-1,ASSQATASGGLETQY
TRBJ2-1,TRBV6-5,ASSYTGEHYNEQF
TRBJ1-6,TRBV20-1,SASTGPIGSPLH
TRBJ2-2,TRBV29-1,SAAAGGTGELF
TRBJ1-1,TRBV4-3,ASSQVGGRGYTEAF
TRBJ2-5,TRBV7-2,ASSPQRGTETQY
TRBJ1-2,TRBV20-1,SARASLNYGYT